Sequencing of this T cell receptor beta chain was carried out in a study of CD8 T cells in ankylosing spondylitis. Notes on this clonotype: No antigen is known for it.

Overall study results and limits: A CD8+ phenotype characterized the disease-linked clones, which were relatively rare in peripheral blood. A TCR beta motif of eight or nine highly homologous variants seemed to mark ankylosing spondylitis blood. Matched ankylosing spondylitis synovial fluid reportedly showed significant enrichment of disease-linked clones.

The CDR3 is 13 amino acids. Germline assignment: CDR1 MNHEY and CDR2 SMNVEV (reference sequence). J was trimmed by 2 bases and V by 8 bases; bases with no gene match: 4. TCRdb re-called the 5' RACE reads with MiXCR, one entry per CDR3 protein. Counted here are over 200,000 distinct CDR3 sequences, about 16% occurring once; the ten biggest clones make up 40% to 50%. The source material was blood, either unsorted or a sorted T cell fraction (not recorded which). This receptor was obtained from a male donor with ankylosing spondylitis. The V gene is TRBV27, the J gene TRBJ2-7, with 9 bases fitting TRBD2. CDR3 bases: TGTGCCAGCGGCCTAGCGGGGACCTACGAGCAGTACTTC. Protein: CASGLAGTYEQYF.